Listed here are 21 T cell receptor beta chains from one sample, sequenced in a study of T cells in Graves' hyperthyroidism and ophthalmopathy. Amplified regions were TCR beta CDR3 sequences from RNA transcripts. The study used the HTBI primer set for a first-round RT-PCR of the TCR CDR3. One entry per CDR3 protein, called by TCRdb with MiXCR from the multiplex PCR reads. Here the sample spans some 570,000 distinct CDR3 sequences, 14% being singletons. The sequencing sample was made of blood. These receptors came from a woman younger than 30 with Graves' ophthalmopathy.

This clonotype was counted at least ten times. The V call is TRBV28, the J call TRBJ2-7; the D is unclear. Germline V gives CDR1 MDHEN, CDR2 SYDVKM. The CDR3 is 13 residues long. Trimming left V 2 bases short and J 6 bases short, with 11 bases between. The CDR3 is CASSLTPGAEQYF. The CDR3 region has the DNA TGTGCCAGCAGTTTAACGCCAGGTGCCGAGCAGTACTTC.

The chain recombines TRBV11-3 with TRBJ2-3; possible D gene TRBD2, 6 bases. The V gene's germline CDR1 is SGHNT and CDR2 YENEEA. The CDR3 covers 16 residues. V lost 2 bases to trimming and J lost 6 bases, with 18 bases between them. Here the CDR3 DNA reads TGTGCCAGCAGCTTATTGCTAGCGACGGTGAAGGATACGCAGTATTTT. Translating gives CASSLLLATVKDTQYF.

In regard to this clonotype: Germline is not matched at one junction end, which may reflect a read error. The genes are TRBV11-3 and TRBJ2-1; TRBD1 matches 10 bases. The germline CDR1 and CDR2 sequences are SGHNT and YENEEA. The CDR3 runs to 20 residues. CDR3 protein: CASSQGFRLGRDRGSGEQFF. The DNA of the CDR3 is TGCGCCAGCAGCCAAGGGTTTCGGCTAGGCCGGGACAGGGGATCCGGTGAGCAGTTCTTC. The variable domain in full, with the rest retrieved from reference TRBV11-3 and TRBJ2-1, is EAGVVQSPRYKIIEKKQPVAFWCNPISGHNTLYWYLQNLGQGPELLIRYENEEAVDDSQLPKDRFSAERLKGVDSTLKIQPAELGDSAVYLCASSQGFRLGRDRGSGEQFFGPGTRLTVL.

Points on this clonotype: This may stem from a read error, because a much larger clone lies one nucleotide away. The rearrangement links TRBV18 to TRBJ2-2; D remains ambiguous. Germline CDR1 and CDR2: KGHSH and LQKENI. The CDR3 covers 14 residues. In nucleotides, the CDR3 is TGTGCCAGCTCACCACGGGTGAACATCGGGGAGCTGTTTTTT. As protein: CASSPRVNIGELFF.

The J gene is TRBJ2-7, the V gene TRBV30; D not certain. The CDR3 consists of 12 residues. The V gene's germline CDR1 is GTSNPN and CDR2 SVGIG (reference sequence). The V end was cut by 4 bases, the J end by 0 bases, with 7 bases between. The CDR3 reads CAWTDSSYEQYF. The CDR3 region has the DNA TGTGCCTGGACAGATAGCTCCTACGAGCAGTACTTC.

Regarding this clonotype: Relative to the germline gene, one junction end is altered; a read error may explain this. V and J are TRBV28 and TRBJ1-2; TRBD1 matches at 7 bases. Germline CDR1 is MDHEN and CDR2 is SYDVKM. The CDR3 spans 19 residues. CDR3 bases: TGTGCCAGCAGTTCTGCCTCCCTTCGAGGAGGGGGCATAAACTATAGCTACACCTTC. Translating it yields CASSSASLRGGGINYSYTF.

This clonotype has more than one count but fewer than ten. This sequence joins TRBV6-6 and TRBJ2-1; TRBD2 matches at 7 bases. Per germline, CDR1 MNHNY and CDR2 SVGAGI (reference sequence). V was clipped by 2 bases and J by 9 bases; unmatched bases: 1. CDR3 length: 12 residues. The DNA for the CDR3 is TGTGCCAGCAGTTACGGGGAGGGTGAGCAGTTCTTC. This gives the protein CASSYGEGEQFF.

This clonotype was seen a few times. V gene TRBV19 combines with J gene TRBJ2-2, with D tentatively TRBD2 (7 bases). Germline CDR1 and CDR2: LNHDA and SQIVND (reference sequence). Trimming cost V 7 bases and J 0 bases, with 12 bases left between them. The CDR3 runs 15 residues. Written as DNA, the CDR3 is TGTGCCAGTAAGGGGGGGTCCGCGAACACCGGGGAGCTGTTTTTT. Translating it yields CASKGGSANTGELFF.

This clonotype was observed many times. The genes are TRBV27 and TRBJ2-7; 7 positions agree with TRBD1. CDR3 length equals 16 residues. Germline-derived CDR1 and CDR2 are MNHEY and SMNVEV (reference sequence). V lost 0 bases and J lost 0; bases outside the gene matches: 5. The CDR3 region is CASSLSSGGFSYEQYF. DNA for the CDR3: TGTGCCAGCAGTTTATCCTCAGGGGGATTCTCCTACGAGCAGTACTTC.

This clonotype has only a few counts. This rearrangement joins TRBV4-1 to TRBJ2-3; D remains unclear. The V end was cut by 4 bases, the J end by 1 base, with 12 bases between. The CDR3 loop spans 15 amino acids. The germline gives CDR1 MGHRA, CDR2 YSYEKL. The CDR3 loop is CASSRPGLRTDTQYF. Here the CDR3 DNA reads TGCGCCAGCAGCCGTCCCGGGCTACGCACAGATACGCAGTATTTT.

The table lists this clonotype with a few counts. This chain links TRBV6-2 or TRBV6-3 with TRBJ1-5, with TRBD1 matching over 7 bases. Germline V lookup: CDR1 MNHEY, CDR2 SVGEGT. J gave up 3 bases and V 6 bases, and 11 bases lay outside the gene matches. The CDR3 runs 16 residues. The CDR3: CASSPQGTENNQPQHF. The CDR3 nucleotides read TGTGCCAGCAGCCCCCAAGGGACAGAAAACAATCAGCCCCAGCATTTT.

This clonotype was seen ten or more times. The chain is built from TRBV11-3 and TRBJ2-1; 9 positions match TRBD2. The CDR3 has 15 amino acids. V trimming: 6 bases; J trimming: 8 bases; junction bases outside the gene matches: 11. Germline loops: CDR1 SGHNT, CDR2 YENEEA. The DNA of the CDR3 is TGTGCCAGCAGATTTGGGACTAGCCGCGTTTATGAGCAGTTCTTC. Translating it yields CASRFGTSRVYEQFF. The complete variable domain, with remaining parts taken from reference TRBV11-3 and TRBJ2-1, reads EAGVVQSPRYKIIEKKQPVAFWCNPISGHNTLYWYLQNLGQGPELLIRYENEEAVDDSQLPKDRFSAERLKGVDSTLKIQPAELGDSAVYLCASRFGTSRVYEQFFGPGTRLTVL.

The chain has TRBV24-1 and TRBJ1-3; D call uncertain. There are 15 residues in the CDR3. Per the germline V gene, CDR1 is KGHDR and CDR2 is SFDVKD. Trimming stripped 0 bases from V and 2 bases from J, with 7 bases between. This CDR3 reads CATSDLSDPGNTIYF. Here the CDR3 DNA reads TGTGCCACCAGTGATTTGAGTGATCCTGGAAACACCATATATTTT.

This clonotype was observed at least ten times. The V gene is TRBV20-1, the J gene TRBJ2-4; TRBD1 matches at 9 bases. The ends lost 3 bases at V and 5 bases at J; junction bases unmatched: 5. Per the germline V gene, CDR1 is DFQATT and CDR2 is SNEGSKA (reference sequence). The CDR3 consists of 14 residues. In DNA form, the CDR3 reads TGCAGTGCTAGGGATTGGGACAGGGAAAACATTCAGTACTTC. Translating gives CSARDWDRENIQYF.

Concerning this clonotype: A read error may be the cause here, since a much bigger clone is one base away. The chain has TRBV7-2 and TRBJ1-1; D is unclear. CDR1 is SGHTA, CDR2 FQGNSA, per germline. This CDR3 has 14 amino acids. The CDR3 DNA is TGTGCCAGCAGCTCCCCAGAGGGAGCCACTAAAGCTTTCTTT. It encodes CASSSPEGATKAFF. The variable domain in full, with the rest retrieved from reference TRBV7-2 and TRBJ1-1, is GAGVSQSPSNKVTEKGKDVELRCDPISGHTALYWYRQSLGQGLEFLIYFQGNSAPDKSGLPSDRFSAERTGGSVSTLTIQRTQQEDSAVYLCASSSPEGATKAFFGQGTRLTVV.

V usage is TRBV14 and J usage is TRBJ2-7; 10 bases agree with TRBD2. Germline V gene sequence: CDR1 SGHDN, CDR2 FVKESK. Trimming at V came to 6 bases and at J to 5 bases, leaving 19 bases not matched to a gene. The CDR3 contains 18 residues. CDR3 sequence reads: CASSPERAGGYLSHEQYF. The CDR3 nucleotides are TGTGCCAGCAGTCCTGAGAGAGCGGGAGGGTATTTGTCCCACGAGCAGTACTTC.

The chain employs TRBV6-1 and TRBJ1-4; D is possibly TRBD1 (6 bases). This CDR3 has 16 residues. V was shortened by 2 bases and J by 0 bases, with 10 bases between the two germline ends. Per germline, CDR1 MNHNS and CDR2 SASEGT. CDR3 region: CASSESPGATNEKLFF. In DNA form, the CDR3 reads TGTGCCAGCAGTGAATCCCCAGGGGCAACTAATGAAAAACTGTTTTTT.

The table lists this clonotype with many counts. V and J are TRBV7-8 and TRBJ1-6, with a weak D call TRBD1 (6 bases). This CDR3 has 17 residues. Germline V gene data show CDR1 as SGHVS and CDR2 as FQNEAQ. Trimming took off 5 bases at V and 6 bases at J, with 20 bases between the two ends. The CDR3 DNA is TGTGCCAGCAGCCAAATACAGGGCCCGGCTCGTAATTCACCCCTCCACTTT. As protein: CASSQIQGPARNSPLHF.

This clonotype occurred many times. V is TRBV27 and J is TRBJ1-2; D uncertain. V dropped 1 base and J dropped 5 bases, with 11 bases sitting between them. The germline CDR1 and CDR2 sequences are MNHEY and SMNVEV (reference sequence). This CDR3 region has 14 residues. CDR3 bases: TGTGCCAGCAGTTTATTAGGCAGCGATTATGGCTACACCTTC. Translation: CASSLLGSDYGYTF.

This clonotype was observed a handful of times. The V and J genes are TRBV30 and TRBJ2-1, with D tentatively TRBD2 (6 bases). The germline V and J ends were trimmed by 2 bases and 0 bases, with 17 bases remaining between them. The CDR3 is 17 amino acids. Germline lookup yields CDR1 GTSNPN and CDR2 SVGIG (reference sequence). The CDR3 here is CAWSRASAESSYNEQFF. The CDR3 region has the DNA TGTGCCTGGAGTAGGGCTAGCGCCGAGAGCTCCTACAATGAGCAGTTCTTC.

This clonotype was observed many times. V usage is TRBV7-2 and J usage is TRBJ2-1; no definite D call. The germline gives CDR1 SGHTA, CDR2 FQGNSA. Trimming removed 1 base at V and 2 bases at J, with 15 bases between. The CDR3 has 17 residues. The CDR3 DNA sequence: TGTGCCAGCAGCTTAGTCAGTTTGCTAGGCCCCTACAATGAGCAGTTCTTC. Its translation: CASSLVSLLGPYNEQFF.